This TCR beta chain appears in the sequencing data of a study of T cell changes during pregnancy in multiple sclerosis. Germline assignment: CDR1 MGHDK and CDR2 SYGVNS. V was trimmed by 3 bases and J by 4 bases, leaving 12 bases between them. This CDR3 has 15 residues. TCRdb's table, derived via immunoSEQ multiplex PCR, lists solely in-frame clones and lacks some. The table lists 80,000 to 100,000 clones, 80% to 95% of them singletons. This chain links TRBV25-1 with TRBJ2-2; TRBD1 is a possible D gene (6 bases). The starting material was peripheral blood, obtained in the first trimester of pregnancy. The receptor was derived from a female donor with multiple sclerosis, enrolled in a pregnancy study. The CDR3 spells CASSEFLGGTGELFF. DNA for the CDR3: TGTGCCAGCAGTGAGTTTTTAGGGGGCACCGGGGAGCTGTTTTTT.